This TCR beta chain was sequenced in a study of blood T cell repertoires in COVID-19. The wider study: PBMCs, B-cell-depleted T cells, or T cells provided the cDNA or gDNA that made up the material.

Trimming took 1 base from V and 10 from J, leaving 17 bases between them. This CDR3 has 15 amino acids. Per the germline V gene, CDR1 is LGHDT and CDR2 is YNNKEL (reference sequence). Repertoires were generated with immunoSEQ multiplex PCR, while TCRdb's copy carries only in-frame clones and drops some. The table records just over 650,000 clones, 75% to 90% of them present only once. The sample taken for sequencing was peripheral blood. The TCR sequence derives from a woman aged 18-29 years with acute or convalescent COVID-19. This chain connects TRBV3-1 (or the pseudogene TRBV3-2) to TRBJ1-5; maybe TRBD1 (6 bases). CDR3 amino acids: CASSQGGGQLVPQHF. The CDR3 region has the DNA TGTGCCAGCAGCCAAGGCGGAGGACAGCTCGTCCCCCAGCATTTT.